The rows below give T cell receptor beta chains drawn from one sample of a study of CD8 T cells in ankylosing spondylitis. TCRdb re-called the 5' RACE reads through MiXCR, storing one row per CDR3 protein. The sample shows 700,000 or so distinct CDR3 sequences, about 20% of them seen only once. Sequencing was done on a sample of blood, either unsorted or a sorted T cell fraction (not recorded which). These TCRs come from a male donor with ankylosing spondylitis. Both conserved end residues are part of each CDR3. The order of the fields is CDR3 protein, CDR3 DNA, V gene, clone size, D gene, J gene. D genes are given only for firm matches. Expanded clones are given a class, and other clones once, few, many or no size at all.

CDR3aa: CSAGSQGAKTGELFF; CDR3nt: TGCAGTGCGGGATCACAGGGGGCAAAGACCGGGGAGCTGTTTTTT; v_gene: TRBV20-1; abundance: many; d_gene: TRBD1; j_gene: TRBJ2-2
CDR3aa: CASRRAPGTAHLF; CDR3nt: TGTGCCAGCAGAAGAGCTCCCGGGACGGCGCACCTCTTC; v_gene: TRBV7-2; abundance: NA; d_gene: NA; j_gene: TRBJ2-7
CDR3aa: CASRPAGSTDTQYF; CDR3nt: TGTGCCAGCAGACCTGCAGGGAGCACAGATACGCAGTATTTT; v_gene: TRBV6-1; abundance: NA; d_gene: NA; j_gene: TRBJ2-3
CDR3aa: CASSELPGRRTEAFF; CDR3nt: TGTGCCAGCAGTGAACTACCGGGAAGAAGGACTGAAGCTTTCTTT; v_gene: TRBV2; abundance: once; d_gene: NA; j_gene: TRBJ1-1
CDR3aa: CASSLVATNEQFF; CDR3nt: TGTGCCAGCAGCTTAGTAGCGACCAATGAGCAGTTCTTC; v_gene: TRBV7-2; abundance: few; d_gene: NA; j_gene: TRBJ2-1
CDR3aa: CASRQGAGSQAFF; CDR3nt: TGTGCCAGCAGACAGGGGGCAGGTAGTCAAGCTTTCTTT; v_gene: TRBV3-1; abundance: NA; d_gene: TRBD1; j_gene: TRBJ1-1
CDR3aa: CASSPLGSGRYDNEQFF; CDR3nt: TGCGCCAGCAGCCCCTTAGGAAGCGGGAGGTATGACAATGAGCAGTTCTTC; v_gene: TRBV4-3; abundance: few; d_gene: TRBD2; j_gene: TRBJ2-1
CDR3aa: CASSLGDRGNNEKLFF; CDR3nt: TGTGCCAGCAGCCTAGGGGACAGGGGGAATAATGAAAAACTGTTTTTT; v_gene: TRBV7-9; abundance: NA; d_gene: TRBD1; j_gene: TRBJ1-4
CDR3aa: CASSLEVGTVVGTDTQYF; CDR3nt: TGTGCCAGCAGCTTAGAAGTTGGGACTGTTGTCGGCACAGATACGCAGTATTTT; v_gene: TRBV11-2; abundance: NA; d_gene: NA; j_gene: TRBJ2-3
CDR3aa: CSVPGLADEQYF; CDR3nt: TGCAGCGTCCCGGGACTAGCTGACGAGCAGTACTTC; v_gene: TRBV29-1; abundance: NA; d_gene: TRBD2; j_gene: TRBJ2-7
CDR3aa: CATAGTSRETQYF; CDR3nt: TGTGCCACCGCCGGGACTAGCAGAGAGACCCAGTACTTC; v_gene: TRBV24-1; abundance: NA; d_gene: TRBD2; j_gene: TRBJ2-5
CDR3aa: CASSQGRDGTYYEQYF; CDR3nt: TGTGCCAGCAGCCAAGGGAGGGACGGAACTTACTACGAGCAGTACTTC; v_gene: TRBV11-2; abundance: NA; d_gene: TRBD2; j_gene: TRBJ2-7
CDR3aa: CASSATGQGETQYF; CDR3nt: TGTGCCAGCAGCGCTACGGGACAGGGTGAGACCCAGTACTTC; v_gene: TRBV7-9; abundance: few; d_gene: TRBD1; j_gene: TRBJ2-5
CDR3aa: CASSFSVLRTDTQYF; CDR3nt: TGTGCCAGCAGCTTTTCCGTCCTCCGCACAGATACGCAGTATTTT; v_gene: TRBV7-9; abundance: NA; d_gene: NA; j_gene: TRBJ2-3
CDR3aa: CATSRPGQDANSPLHF; CDR3nt: TGTGCCACCAGCCGTCCGGGACAGGACGCAAATTCACCCCTCCACTTT; v_gene: TRBV15; abundance: once; d_gene: TRBD1; j_gene: TRBJ1-6
CDR3aa: CASSAGPRGGTQYF; CDR3nt: TGCGCCAGCAGCGCCGGACCCAGGGGTGGTACGCAGTATTTT; v_gene: TRBV4-1; abundance: few; d_gene: NA; j_gene: TRBJ2-3
CDR3aa: CASRGSTDTQYF; CDR3nt: TGTGCCAGTAGGGGGAGCACAGATACGCAGTATTTT; v_gene: TRBV19; abundance: many; d_gene: NA; j_gene: TRBJ2-3
CDR3aa: CSARSGSSNQPQHF; CDR3nt: TGCAGTGCCAGGTCAGGATCCAGCAATCAGCCCCAGCATTTT; v_gene: TRBV20-1; abundance: few; d_gene: NA; j_gene: TRBJ1-5
CDR3aa: CASSLSGAADTQYF; CDR3nt: TGTGCCAGCAGCTTAAGCGGGGCTGCAGATACGCAGTATTTT; v_gene: TRBV7-9; abundance: few; d_gene: TRBD2; j_gene: TRBJ2-3
CDR3aa: CASSPKGLAGAGEQFF; CDR3nt: TGTGCCAGCAGTCCCAAGGGACTAGCGGGGGCGGGTGAGCAGTTCTTC; v_gene: TRBV25-1; abundance: few; d_gene: TRBD2; j_gene: TRBJ2-1
CDR3aa: CASSQAIRADTQYF; CDR3nt: TGCGCCAGCAGCCAAGCGATACGGGCTGATACGCAGTATTTT; v_gene: TRBV4-1; abundance: NA; d_gene: NA; j_gene: TRBJ2-3
CDR3aa: CASSLNAAPNYGYTF; CDR3nt: TGTGCCAGCAGTTTAAATGCAGCCCCCAACTATGGCTACACCTTC; v_gene: TRBV12-3/TRBV12-4; abundance: NA; d_gene: NA; j_gene: TRBJ1-2
CDR3aa: CASRLTLNTEAFF; CDR3nt: TGTGCCAGCAGACTGACACTGAACACTGAAGCTTTCTTT; v_gene: TRBV6-1; abundance: NA; d_gene: NA; j_gene: TRBJ1-1
CDR3aa: CASSPSLGYTGELFF; CDR3nt: TGTGCCAGCAGCCCAAGTCTAGGGTACACCGGGGAGCTGTTTTTT; v_gene: TRBV9; abundance: NA; d_gene: NA; j_gene: TRBJ2-2
CDR3aa: CSARVARGSYEQYF; CDR3nt: TGCAGTGCTAGAGTGGCTCGGGGTTCCTACGAGCAGTACTTC; v_gene: TRBV20-1; abundance: NA; d_gene: NA; j_gene: TRBJ2-7
CDR3aa: CASSEAKAGGNTDTQYF; CDR3nt: TGTGCCAGCAGTGAAGCGAAGGCGGGGGGGAACACAGATACGCAGTATTTT; v_gene: TRBV6-1; abundance: few; d_gene: TRBD2; j_gene: TRBJ2-3
CDR3aa: CASSATGTSGRDYYEQYF; CDR3nt: TGTGCCAGCAGCGCCACCGGGACTAGCGGGAGGGACTACTACGAGCAGTACTTC; v_gene: TRBV7-6; abundance: few; d_gene: TRBD2; j_gene: TRBJ2-7
CDR3aa: CASSQDWDLSGNTIYF; CDR3nt: TGCGCCAGCAGCCAAGACTGGGATCTCTCTGGAAACACCATATATTTT; v_gene: TRBV4-3; abundance: few; d_gene: NA; j_gene: TRBJ1-3
CDR3aa: CSALQQGNYGYTF; CDR3nt: TGCAGTGCTCTCCAACAGGGGAACTATGGCTACACCTTC; v_gene: TRBV20-1; abundance: few; d_gene: TRBD1; j_gene: TRBJ1-2
CDR3aa: CASKGTGGRETQYF; CDR3nt: TGTGCCAGCAAGGGGACAGGAGGGAGAGAGACCCAGTACTTC; v_gene: TRBV6-2/TRBV6-3; abundance: NA; d_gene: TRBD1; j_gene: TRBJ2-5
CDR3aa: CASSLDANSYEQYF; CDR3nt: TGTGCCAGCAGCTTAGACGCTAACAGCTACGAGCAGTACTTC; v_gene: TRBV7-2; abundance: few; d_gene: NA; j_gene: TRBJ2-7
CDR3aa: CASSQESGMVFQQYF; CDR3nt: TGTGCCAGCAGCCAAGAATCGGGTATGGTGTTCCAGCAGTACTTC; v_gene: TRBV4-2; abundance: many; d_gene: NA; j_gene: TRBJ2-7
CDR3aa: CASSLMIAGAVDTQYF; CDR3nt: TGTGCCAGCAGCTTGATGATAGCGGGAGCGGTGGATACGCAGTATTTT; v_gene: TRBV5-4; abundance: NA; d_gene: TRBD2; j_gene: TRBJ2-3
CDR3aa: CASTPDGNTIYF; CDR3nt: TGTGCCAGCACCCCAGATGGAAACACCATATATTTT; v_gene: TRBV12-3/TRBV12-4; abundance: NA; d_gene: NA; j_gene: TRBJ1-3
CDR3aa: CASSALDSYMYTEAFF; CDR3nt: TGCGCCAGCAGCGCCCTAGACAGCTACATGTACACTGAAGCTTTCTTT; v_gene: TRBV5-1; abundance: NA; d_gene: NA; j_gene: TRBJ1-1
CDR3aa: CASSAGQPYEQYF; CDR3nt: TGTGCCAGCAGTGCGGGACAGCCCTACGAGCAGTACTTC; v_gene: TRBV5-6; abundance: few; d_gene: NA; j_gene: TRBJ2-7
CDR3aa: CASSSGGRYQPQHF; CDR3nt: TGTGCCAGCAGTTCCGGGGGACGGTATCAGCCCCAGCATTTT; v_gene: TRBV12-3/TRBV12-4; abundance: few; d_gene: NA; j_gene: TRBJ1-5
CDR3aa: CASSELAGSYNEQFF; CDR3nt: TGTGCCAGCAGTGAACTAGCGGGCTCCTACAATGAGCAGTTCTTC; v_gene: TRBV6-1; abundance: many; d_gene: TRBD2; j_gene: TRBJ2-1
CDR3aa: CASSLDWGRVEVDIQYF; CDR3nt: TGTGCCAGCAGCTTAGACTGGGGTCGGGTTGAGGTGGACATTCAGTACTTC; v_gene: TRBV7-8; abundance: few; d_gene: NA; j_gene: TRBJ2-4
CDR3aa: CASSPGVLAGLGSETQYF; CDR3nt: TGTGCCAGCAGCCCAGGCGTGCTAGCGGGCCTAGGGAGCGAGACCCAGTACTTC; v_gene: TRBV11-2; abundance: NA; d_gene: TRBD2; j_gene: TRBJ2-5
CDR3aa: CSVNGQGLYDTQYF; CDR3nt: TGCAGCGTCAACGGACAGGGCTTGTACGATACGCAGTATTTT; v_gene: TRBV29-1; abundance: few; d_gene: TRBD1; j_gene: TRBJ2-3
CDR3aa: CAISEPGQGGSYEQYF; CDR3nt: TGTGCCATCAGTGAACCGGGACAGGGGGGTTCCTACGAGCAGTACTTC; v_gene: TRBV10-3; abundance: NA; d_gene: TRBD1; j_gene: TRBJ2-7
CDR3aa: CASSPGDISYEQYF; CDR3nt: TGTGCCAGCAGCCCCGGGGACATCTCCTACGAGCAGTACTTC; v_gene: TRBV12-3/TRBV12-4; abundance: few; d_gene: NA; j_gene: TRBJ2-7
CDR3aa: CASSPVGTNPRGNEQFF; CDR3nt: TGCGCCAGCAGCCCAGTCGGGACTAACCCCAGGGGCAATGAGCAGTTCTTC; v_gene: TRBV5-1; abundance: many; d_gene: NA; j_gene: TRBJ2-1
CDR3aa: CSARDPARGISGELFF; CDR3nt: TGCAGTGCTAGAGACCCAGCGCGGGGGATTTCCGGGGAGCTGTTTTTT; v_gene: TRBV20-1; abundance: few; d_gene: TRBD2; j_gene: TRBJ2-2
CDR3aa: CASSLRQGVYSPLHF; CDR3nt: TGCGCCAGCAGCCTTAGACAGGGAGTGTATTCACCCCTCCACTTT; v_gene: TRBV5-1; abundance: few; d_gene: TRBD1; j_gene: TRBJ1-6
CDR3aa: CRCAAGVGSNEQFF; CDR3nt: TGCAGATGTGCGGCGGGAGTCGGATCAAATGAGCAGTTCTTC; v_gene: TRBV29-1; abundance: NA; d_gene: TRBD2; j_gene: TRBJ2-1
CDR3aa: CSAPPRREQFF; CDR3nt: TGCAGTGCACCACCCCGGAGGGAGCAGTTCTTC; v_gene: TRBV20-1; abundance: few; d_gene: NA; j_gene: TRBJ2-1
CDR3aa: CASSLMGLDEQFF; CDR3nt: TGTGCCAGCAGCTTAATGGGACTAGATGAGCAGTTCTTC; v_gene: TRBV7-2; abundance: NA; d_gene: TRBD2; j_gene: TRBJ2-1
CDR3aa: CASSTETGGKFF; CDR3nt: TGTGCCAGCTCAACCGAGACAGGGGGCAAATTCTTC; v_gene: TRBV18; abundance: few; d_gene: TRBD1; j_gene: TRBJ2-1
CDR3aa: CASSLIPDSSYNEQFF; CDR3nt: TGTGCCAGCAGCTTAATACCGGACAGCTCCTACAATGAGCAGTTCTTC; v_gene: TRBV7-3; abundance: NA; d_gene: NA; j_gene: TRBJ2-1
CDR3aa: CASGDGGTYNEQFF; CDR3nt: TGTGCCAGCGGGGACGGCGGGACCTACAATGAGCAGTTCTTC; v_gene: TRBV3-1; abundance: NA; d_gene: NA; j_gene: TRBJ2-1
CDR3aa: CAIVGPSSYEQYF; CDR3nt: TGTGCCATCGTGGGGCCGAGCTCCTACGAGCAGTACTTC; v_gene: TRBV28; abundance: NA; d_gene: NA; j_gene: TRBJ2-7
CDR3aa: CASSLRLAGGSEQYF; CDR3nt: TGCGCCAGCAGCCTGCGTCTAGCGGGCGGGAGCGAGCAGTACTTC; v_gene: TRBV4-1; abundance: NA; d_gene: TRBD2; j_gene: TRBJ2-7
CDR3aa: CASSFQGGIGYTF; CDR3nt: TGCGCCAGCAGCTTCCAGGGAGGGATCGGCTACACCTTC; v_gene: TRBV5-1; abundance: few; d_gene: NA; j_gene: TRBJ1-2
CDR3aa: CASRNRGSEETQYF; CDR3nt: TGTGCCAGCAGGAACCGGGGGTCAGAGGAGACCCAGTACTTC; v_gene: TRBV4-2; abundance: NA; d_gene: NA; j_gene: TRBJ2-5
CDR3aa: CASSYTGTSGRGVNEQFF; CDR3nt: TGCGCCAGCAGCTACACCGGGACTAGCGGGAGAGGGGTGAATGAGCAGTTCTTC; v_gene: TRBV5-1; abundance: once; d_gene: TRBD2; j_gene: TRBJ2-1